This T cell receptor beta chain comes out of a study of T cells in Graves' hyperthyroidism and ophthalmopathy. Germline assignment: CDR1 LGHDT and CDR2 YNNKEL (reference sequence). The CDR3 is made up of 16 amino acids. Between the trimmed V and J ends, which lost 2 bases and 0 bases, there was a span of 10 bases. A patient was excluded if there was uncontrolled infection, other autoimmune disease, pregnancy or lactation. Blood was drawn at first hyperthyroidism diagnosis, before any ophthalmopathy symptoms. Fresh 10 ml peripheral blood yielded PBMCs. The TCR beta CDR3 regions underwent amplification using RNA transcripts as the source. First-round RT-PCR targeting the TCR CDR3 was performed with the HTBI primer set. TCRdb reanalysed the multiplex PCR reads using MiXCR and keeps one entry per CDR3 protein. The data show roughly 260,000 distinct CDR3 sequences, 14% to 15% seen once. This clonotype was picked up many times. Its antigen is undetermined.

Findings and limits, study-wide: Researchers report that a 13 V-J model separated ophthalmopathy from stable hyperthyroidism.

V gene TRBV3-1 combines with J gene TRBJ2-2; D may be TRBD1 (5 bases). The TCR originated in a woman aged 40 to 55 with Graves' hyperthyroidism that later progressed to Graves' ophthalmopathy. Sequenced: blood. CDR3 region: CASSQSGRANTGELFF. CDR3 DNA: TGTGCCAGCAGCCAATCAGGCAGGGCGAACACCGGGGAGCTGTTTTTT.